This T cell receptor (beta chain) was sequenced for a study of shared clonotypes between healthy human individuals. General study results and limits: Apart from blood, nothing was sampled; tissue repertoires likely differ.

Notes on this clone: Its antigen is still unknown.

Clones were read by immunoSEQ multiplex PCR, and TCRdb kept only the in-frame ones, dropping some. The sample yields some 2,500,000 clones, approximately 90% seen once. Only Caucasian adults living in Nashville, Tennessee served as donors. Germline CDR1 SGHKS, CDR2 YYEKEE (reference sequence). V gave up 4 bases and J gave up 4 bases, with 11 bases separating them. This CDR3 contains 13 residues. Sequenced input: naive CD4+ T cells from PBMCs. The subset here: CD45RA+ positively selected. The sequence derives from a young man in good health. Some clones in this sample may be carry-over from other donors' samples. The chain has TRBV5-5 and TRBJ1-2; D gene ambiguous. The CDR3 is CASSRDGFYGYTF. Here the CDR3 DNA reads TGTGCCAGCAGCCGAGATGGTTTCTATGGCTACACCTTC.